The 26 T cell receptor beta chains in this list originate from one sample, sequenced in a study of T cell responses to AZD1222 COVID-19 vaccine. This table comes from immunoSEQ multiplex PCR, and its TCRdb copy is limited to in-frame clones, with some not included. Of approximately 110,000 clones listed, around 89% are singletons. The sample here was peripheral blood, taken on day 0 of AZD1222 vaccination. The receptors derive from an adult in good health.

The genes are TRBV11-2 and TRBJ1-1; 7 nucleotides agree with TRBD1. With 6 bases clipped from V and 1 base from J, the junction kept 5 bases outside the gene matches. Per germline, CDR1 SGHAT and CDR2 FQNNGV. CDR3 length: 14 amino acids. DNA of the CDR3: TGTGCCAGCAGTTGGAGACAGGGGAACACTGAAGCTTTCTTT. Its translation: CASSWRQGNTEAFF.

This chain joins TRBV6-6 and TRBJ2-3; 8 bases map to TRBD1. The V gene end was trimmed by 6 bases and the J gene end by 4 bases; junction bases not matched to a gene: 21. Germline values: CDR1 MNHNY, CDR2 SVGAGI (reference sequence). This CDR3 region has 19 residues. CDR3 sequence: CASRRTFTDRGTSADTQYF. The CDR3 DNA is TGTGCCAGCAGACGAACTTTTACCGACAGGGGAACATCAGCAGATACGCAGTATTTT.

The chain has TRBV7-8 and TRBJ1-4; the D gene is possibly TRBD1 (6 bases). Germline V lookup: CDR1 SGHVS, CDR2 FQNEAQ. Trimming shortened V by 5 bases and J by 8 bases, and 18 bases separated the two germline ends. The CDR3 has 15 residues. The CDR3, as DNA: TGTGCCAGCAGCCACAGGGAATGGGTTAAGGAAAAACTGTTTTTT. Amino acid sequence: CASSHREWVKEKLFF.

This clone has more than one count but fewer than ten. The chain joins TRBV7-9 to TRBJ2-3; D may be TRBD2 (6 bases). Trimming removed 5 bases from V and 2 bases from J, with 11 bases in between. The CDR3 is 14 amino acids. CDR1 SEHNR and CDR2 FQNEAQ come from the germline V gene (reference sequence). The CDR3 bases are TGTGCCAGCAGCCTGGGACTCAACACAGATACGCAGTATTTT. Its translation: CASSLGLNTDTQYF.

The V and J genes are TRBV19 and TRBJ1-1; a possible D gene is TRBD1 (6 bases). Trimming cost V 5 bases and J 5 bases, with 18 bases left between them. Per the germline V gene, CDR1 is LNHDA and CDR2 is SQIVND (reference sequence). The CDR3 has 15 residues. CDR3 residues: CASSVPAGEKTEAFF. In nucleotides, the CDR3 is TGTGCCAGTAGTGTCCCGGCAGGGGAGAAAACTGAAGCTTTCTTT.

This clone was recorded a few times. V usage is TRBV29-1 and J usage is TRBJ1-4; D gene uncertain. CDR1 is SQVTM and CDR2 is ANQGSEA in the germline V gene. The CDR3 contains 11 residues. Trimming took 5 bases from V and 8 from J, leaving 9 bases between them. CDR3 loop: CSVQSGEKLFF. The CDR3 DNA follows: TGCAGCGTTCAGTCCGGGGAAAAACTGTTTTTT.

The chain employs TRBV7-6 and TRBJ1-3; possibly TRBD1 for D (5 bases). Germline assignment: CDR1 SGHVS and CDR2 FNYEAQ. This CDR3 has 15 amino acids. Trimming removed 5 bases from V and 4 bases from J, with 15 bases in between. The chain's CDR3 is CASSPPGRPGNTIYF. CDR3 sequence (DNA): TGTGCCAGCAGCCCCCCAGGGCGGCCCGGAAACACCATATATTTT. Variable domain in full (rest from reference TRBV7-6 and TRBJ1-3): GAGVSQSPRYKVTKRGQDVALRCDPISGHVSLYWYRQALGQGPEFLTYFNYEAQQDKSGLPNDRFSAERPEGSISTLTIQRTEQRDSAMYRCASSPPGRPGNTIYFGEGSWLTVV.

The genes are TRBV7-2 and TRBJ1-4; no reliable D call. Germline CDR1 reads SGHTA; CDR2 reads FQGNSA. CDR3 size: 16 residues. Trimming stripped 3 bases from V and 0 bases from J, with 11 bases between. Here the CDR3 reads CASSFVAAATNEKLFF. The CDR3 bases are TGTGCCAGCAGCTTCGTGGCAGCCGCAACTAATGAAAAACTGTTTTTT.

The chain carries TRBV18 and TRBJ1-1; 7 positions agree with TRBD1. V lost 6 bases, J lost 6 bases, and 10 bases stayed unmatched. This CDR3 region has 14 residues. Germline-derived CDR1 and CDR2 are KGHSH and LQKENI. The CDR3 sequence: CASSPDRVDPEAFF. The CDR3 DNA sequence: TGTGCCAGCTCTCCCGACAGGGTAGATCCTGAAGCTTTCTTT.

This chain uses TRBV4-1 with TRBJ2-5; TRBD2 is a possible D gene (5 bases). The CDR3 loop spans 14 amino acids. V lost 0 bases and J 5 bases, leaving 10 bases between the germline ends. Per the germline V gene, CDR1 is MGHRA and CDR2 is YSYEKL. CDR3 region: CASSQEAGEETQYF. The CDR3 DNA is TGCGCCAGCAGCCAAGAGGCGGGTGAGGAGACCCAGTACTTC.

The chain couples TRBV6-5 to TRBJ2-1; D remains ambiguous. V was trimmed by 4 bases and J by 6 bases, leaving 4 bases between them. This CDR3 region has 11 residues. CDR1 MNHEY and CDR2 SVGAGI come from the germline V gene. DNA for the CDR3: TGTGCCAGCAGTTTGTTCAATGAGCAGTTCTTC. Translation: CASSLFNEQFF.

The V and J genes are TRBV5-1 and TRBJ2-3; D is perhaps TRBD1 (6 bases). The CDR3 sequence is 15 residues long. Germline V gene lookup returns CDR1 SGHRS and CDR2 YFSETQ. Trimming left V 2 bases short and J 2 bases short, with 12 bases between. CDR3 region: CASSFLGQTTDTQYF. The CDR3 coding sequence is TGCGCCAGCAGCTTTCTAGGACAGACCACAGATACGCAGTATTTT.

This rearrangement joins TRBV4-2 to TRBJ1-3; D unresolved. With 1 base removed from V and 0 bases from J, the gap between germline ends came to 10 bases. Germline-derived CDR1 and CDR2 are LGHNA and YNFKEQ. The CDR3 loop spans 16 amino acids. The CDR3 DNA follows: TGTGCCAGCAGCCAAGGAATGGGAGTCTCTGGAAACACCATATATTTT. This codes for CASSQGMGVSGNTIYF.

The chain joins TRBV6-2 or TRBV6-3 to TRBJ1-5; D gene ambiguous. Germline V lookup: CDR1 MNHEY, CDR2 SVGEGT. V lost 1 base and J lost 6, with 7 bases in between. This CDR3 is built from 13 residues. The CDR3, as DNA: TGTGCCAGCAGTTACTGGACCGGTCAGCCCCAGCATTTT. Its protein is CASSYWTGQPQHF.

The CDR3 region is CASSVGTRFSPLHF. Written as DNA, the CDR3 is TGTGCCAGCAGTGTCGGCACAAGATTTTCACCCCTCCACTTT. The chain employs TRBV2 and TRBJ1-6; no reliable D call. CDR3 length: 14 amino acids. Germline V gene lookup returns CDR1 SNHLY and CDR2 FYNNEI. The germline V and J ends were trimmed by 4 bases and 9 bases, with 13 bases remaining between them.

The chain employs TRBV7-3 and TRBJ1-6; 7 bases match TRBD1. The CDR3 has 12 amino acids. J was trimmed by 14 bases and V by 2 bases; bases with no gene match: 3. CDR1 and CDR2 from the germline V gene are SGHTA and FQGTGA. The CDR3 is CASSLDRVTLHF. CDR3 bases: TGTGCCAGCAGCTTAGACAGGGTTACCCTCCACTTT.

The chain links TRBV27 to TRBJ2-5; 8 bases are a match to TRBD2. This CDR3 contains 14 residues. J was trimmed by 4 bases and V by 8 bases; bases with no gene match: 9. Per germline, CDR1 MNHEY and CDR2 SMNVEV (reference sequence). Written as DNA, the CDR3 is TGTGCCAGCGGACCGGGACTAGGCCGAGAGACCCAGTACTTC. Amino acid sequence: CASGPGLGRETQYF.

The J gene is TRBJ2-3, the V gene TRBV19, with unresolved D. The CDR3 has 17 amino acids. Trimming took 3 bases from V and 0 from J, leaving 16 bases between them. Germline V gene data show CDR1 as LNHDA and CDR2 as SQIVND (reference sequence). The CDR3 nucleotides are TGTGCCAGTAGTATTGGTGACGGCCCGACTAGCACAGATACGCAGTATTTT. Translating gives CASSIGDGPTSTDTQYF.

The chain uses TRBV9 and TRBJ1-4; a possible D gene is TRBD1 (6 bases). The V end was cut by 0 bases, the J end by 8 bases, with 14 bases between. The CDR3 is made up of 15 amino acids. Germline V lookup: CDR1 SGDLS, CDR2 YYNGEE. In DNA form, the CDR3 reads TGTGCCAGCAGCGTAGCCGGGACATCAGGGGAAAAACTGTTTTTT. The encoded protein is CASSVAGTSGEKLFF.

This chain joins TRBV24-1 and TRBJ1-5; D gene ambiguous. In germline, CDR1 is KGHDR, CDR2 SFDVKD. The CDR3 has 14 amino acids. V lost 4 bases to trimming and J lost 2 bases, with 8 bases between them. The CDR3 DNA sequence: TGTGCCACCAGTGAAGGTGGCGGCAATCAGCCCCAGCATTTT. It codes for CATSEGGGNQPQHF.

The chain has TRBV7-2 and TRBJ1-1; D is unresolved. CDR1 is SGHTA, CDR2 FQGNSA, per germline. With 6 bases removed from V and 4 bases from J, the gap between germline ends came to 18 bases. This CDR3 region has 15 residues. The CDR3 is CASRQLQGRRTEAFF. The DNA of the CDR3 is TGTGCCAGCAGACAGTTACAAGGGAGGCGCACTGAAGCTTTCTTT.

V is TRBV5-1 and J is TRBJ2-7; 9 positions match TRBD1. Trimming removed 1 base from V and 1 base from J; junction bases left unmatched: 3. Germline lookup yields CDR1 SGHRS and CDR2 YFSETQ. The CDR3 has 15 residues. Here the CDR3 reads CASSLTGGISYEQYF. The CDR3, as DNA: TGCGCCAGCAGCTTGACAGGGGGCATATCCTACGAGCAGTACTTC.

This clone came up once. The rearrangement joins TRBV4-2 to TRBJ2-2; weak D call: TRBD2 (6 bases). This CDR3 is 15 amino acids long. Germline V gene lookup returns CDR1 LGHNA and CDR2 YNFKEQ. V shed 1 base and J shed 3 bases, with 9 bases lying between them. CDR3 sequence reads: CASSQGSSDTGELFF. The CDR3 DNA sequence: TGTGCCAGCAGCCAAGGGTCTAGCGACACCGGGGAGCTGTTTTTT.

The chain links TRBV24-1 to TRBJ2-7; D is uncertain. Germline V gene lookup returns CDR1 KGHDR and CDR2 SFDVKD. Trimming pared 3 bases from V and 7 bases from J, leaving 6 bases between. CDR3 length: 11 residues. The CDR3 nucleotides are TGTGCCACCAGTGATGGCCTGGAGCAGTACTTC. This gives the protein CATSDGLEQYF.

The chain couples TRBV10-3 to TRBJ1-5, with D unresolved. Trimming cost V 2 bases and J 0 bases, with 17 bases left between them. This CDR3 comprises 18 residues. Germline V gives CDR1 ENHRY, CDR2 SYGVKD. For the CDR3, the DNA is TGTGCCATCAGTGAGGACGGTTTATCTTTCTATAGCAATCAGCCCCAGCATTTT. Translated, it gives CAISEDGLSFYSNQPQHF.

The chain combines TRBV5-4 with TRBJ1-2; D is unresolved. V gave up 0 bases and J gave up 2 bases, with 8 bases separating them. The germline CDR1 and CDR2 sequences are SGHNT and YYREEE (reference sequence). The CDR3 length is 14 residues. The CDR3 sequence is CASSLAGQNYGYTF. As DNA, the CDR3 is TGTGCCAGCAGCTTGGCCGGGCAGAACTATGGCTACACCTTC.